Included here is one T cell receptor (beta chain) sequence, with context. Antigen specificity is unknown. This entry is derived from a study of T cells expressing NK-cell markers. Study-level background: Seven sequenced donors out of eight were HCMV-seropositive, one seronegative. Study-wide results and limits: Several donors showed dominant NKG2C+ clonotypes comprising about 1.0-7.5% of their CD8+ T cells.

As the method of synthesis, 5'RACE template switching with UMIs yielded TCR beta cDNA. TCRdb reprocessed the 5' RACE reads, with one entry per CDR3 protein and no DNA. The listing contains hundreds of thousands of distinct CDR3 sequences. This TCR derives from a woman aged 18 to 75 in good health. Sample: blood T cells: a sorted CD56 or NKG2C T cell subset, CD4+ or CD8+ T cells, or bulk PBMC T cells (not recorded which).

The CDR3 loop reads CSVQGYSYEQYF. The gene calls are TRBV29-1 and TRBJ2-7; absent DNA, TCRdb's TRBD1 call cannot be checked. The CDR3 runs 12 residues. CDR1 is SQVTM, CDR2 ANQGSEA, per germline.